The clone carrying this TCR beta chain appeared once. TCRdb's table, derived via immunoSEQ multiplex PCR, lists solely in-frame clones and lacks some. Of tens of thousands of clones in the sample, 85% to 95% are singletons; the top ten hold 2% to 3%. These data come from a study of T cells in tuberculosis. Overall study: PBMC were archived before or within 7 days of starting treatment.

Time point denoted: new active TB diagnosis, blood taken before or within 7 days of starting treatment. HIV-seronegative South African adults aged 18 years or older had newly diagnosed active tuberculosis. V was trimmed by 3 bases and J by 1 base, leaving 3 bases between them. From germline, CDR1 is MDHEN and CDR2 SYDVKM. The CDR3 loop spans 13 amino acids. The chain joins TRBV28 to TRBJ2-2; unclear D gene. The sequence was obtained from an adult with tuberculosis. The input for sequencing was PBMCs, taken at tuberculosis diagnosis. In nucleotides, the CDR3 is TGTGCCAGCAGTTTTAGGAACACCGGGGAGCTGTTTTTT. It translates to CASSFRNTGELFF.